This T cell receptor (beta chain) derives from a study of T cell responses to AZD1222 COVID-19 vaccine. Study findings and constraints: None of the repertoires were sampled until the peak T cell response had passed.

Remarks on this clone: Antigen unknown.

The trim removed 6 bases at V and 1 base at J, leaving 3 bases unmatched. The CDR3 spans 14 residues. Germline assignment: CDR1 MNHEY and CDR2 SVGAGI. Libraries were prepared by immunoSEQ multiplex PCR; TCRdb keeps only in-frame clonotypes and omits some of them. This sample carries around 70,000 clones, more than 70% of them seen once, and the ten largest clones take roughly 8.3%. The chain combines TRBV6-5 with TRBJ1-1; 9 positions match TRBD1. This sequence was found in an adult in good health. This specimen was peripheral blood, taken on day 0 of AZD1222 vaccination. CDR3 DNA: TGTGCCAGCAGCCTGGGACAGGGGAACACTGAAGCTTTCTTT. It encodes CASSLGQGNTEAFF.